Presented here are 26 T cell receptor beta chains from one specimen sequenced in a study of T cell changes during pregnancy in multiple sclerosis. Only in-frame clones appear in the TCRdb table, and some are missing; sequencing was by immunoSEQ multiplex PCR. Of roughly 60,000 clones in the sample, over 80% were seen once. The sequencing here drew on CD4+ T cells from peripheral blood mononuclear cells, taken in the first trimester of pregnancy. These receptor sequences come from a female donor with multiple sclerosis, enrolled in a pregnancy study.

The chain joins TRBV5-1 to TRBJ1-2; no reliable D call. Germline V gene data show CDR1 as SGHRS and CDR2 as YFSETQ. This CDR3 has 13 amino acids. The ends were cut back, 0 bases at V and 2 bases at J, with 5 bases in the middle. The CDR3 loop reads CASSLAGNYGYTF. CDR3 nucleotides: TGCGCCAGCAGCTTGGCCGGGAACTATGGCTACACCTTC. The whole variable domain, filled in from reference TRBV5-1 and TRBJ1-2, reads KAGVTQTPRYLIKTRGQQVTLSCSPISGHRSVSWYQQTPGQGLQFLFEYFSETQRNKGNFPGRFSGRQFSNSRSEMNVSTLELGDSALYLCASSLAGNYGYTFGSGTRLTVV.

The chain links TRBV5-5 to TRBJ2-7; 7 nucleotides line up with TRBD1. The germline gives CDR1 SGHKS, CDR2 YYEKEE (reference sequence). The CDR3 length is 15 residues. V trimming: 0 bases; J trimming: 3 bases; junction bases outside the gene matches: 6. CDR3 bases: TGTGCCAGCAGCTTGGAGGGGGCTGGATACTACGAGCAGTACTTC. The encoded protein is CASSLEGAGYYEQYF.

CDR3 nucleotides: TGCGCCAGCAGCCAAGATCCGGGGATTACGTACGAGCAGTACTTC. It specifies CASSQDPGITYEQYF. The chain carries TRBV4-3 and TRBJ2-7, with D perhaps TRBD2 (5 bases). Trimming took 0 bases from V and 4 from J, leaving 13 bases between them. Per germline, CDR1 LGHNA and CDR2 YSLEER. This CDR3 comprises 15 residues.

J is TRBJ1-4 and V is TRBV19, with TRBD1 matching over 7 bases. The CDR3 has 15 amino acids. J gave up 5 bases and V 6 bases, and 9 bases lay outside the gene matches. From germline, CDR1 is LNHDA and CDR2 SQIVND (reference sequence). This chain's CDR3 is CASSPLDRTNEKLFF. CDR3 DNA sequence: TGTGCCAGTAGCCCCTTGGACAGGACGAATGAAAAACTGTTTTTT.

J is TRBJ2-7 and V is TRBV29-1; TRBD2 agrees at 8 bases. Per the germline V gene, CDR1 is SQVTM and CDR2 is ANQGSEA. This CDR3 spans 14 amino acids. Trimming at V came to 4 bases and at J to 6 bases, leaving 11 bases not matched to a gene. The CDR3 DNA follows: TGCAGCGTTGTACCGGGACTAGGGGCTCTCGAGCAGTACTTC. This encodes CSVVPGLGALEQYF.

The chain employs TRBV18 and TRBJ1-2; D perhaps matches TRBD1 (6 bases). V gave up 5 bases and J gave up 5 bases, with 15 bases separating them. Germline lookup yields CDR1 KGHSH and CDR2 LQKENI. The CDR3 extends over 14 amino acids. The CDR3 nucleotides are TGTGCCAGCTCATCTTCGGACAGACCGTATGGCTACACCTTC. This codes for CASSSSDRPYGYTF.

In its sample, this clone was seen once. J is TRBJ1-2 and V is TRBV14, with D perhaps matching TRBD1 (5 bases). Trimming stripped 0 bases from V and 6 bases from J, with 17 bases between. This CDR3 has 16 residues. Germline lookup yields CDR1 SGHDN and CDR2 FVKESK. The CDR3 DNA reads as TGTGCCAGCAGCCAAGAAGTATGGCCAGGGTCGGATGGCTACACCTTC. It is translated as CASSQEVWPGSDGYTF.

This chain links TRBV7-6 with TRBJ1-1; 8 bases fit TRBD1. CDR1 and CDR2 (germline): SGHVS, FNYEAQ. This CDR3 is 14 amino acids long. After removal of 6 bases from V and 1 base from J, the junction contained 4 bases not matched to a gene. The CDR3 region is CASSSGGWNTEAFF. For the CDR3, the DNA is TGTGCCAGCAGTTCAGGGGGCTGGAACACTGAAGCTTTCTTT.

The chain carries TRBV5-6 and TRBJ1-1; TRBD1 agrees at 8 bases. V was pared by 4 bases and J by 3 bases, with 2 bases of the junction left unmatched. This CDR3 has 13 amino acids. Germline V gene lookup returns CDR1 SGHDT and CDR2 YYEEEE. The CDR3 loop reads CASSRQGYTEAFF. The CDR3 nucleotides read TGTGCCAGCAGCCGACAGGGGTACACTGAAGCTTTCTTT.

The chain couples TRBV25-1 to TRBJ2-7; D perhaps matches TRBD2 (5 bases). The ends were cut back, 4 bases at V and 7 bases at J, with 17 bases in the middle. Looked up from germline, CDR1 is MGHDK and CDR2 is SYGVNS. The CDR3 has 14 residues. As DNA, the CDR3 is TGTGCCAGCAGTGGGGTCGTGGGGAGAACGGAGCAGTACTTC. The encoded protein is CASSGVVGRTEQYF.

The chain links TRBV5-1 to TRBJ1-1, with D possibly TRBD1 on 5 matching bases. Trimming took off 5 bases at V and 6 bases at J, with 11 bases between the two ends. Per the germline V gene, CDR1 is SGHRS and CDR2 is YFSETQ. The CDR3 extends over 12 amino acids. This CDR3 reads CASRGQVAEAFF. Written as DNA, the CDR3 is TGCGCCAGCAGGGGGCAAGTCGCTGAAGCTTTCTTT. Filled out from reference TRBV5-1 and TRBJ1-1, the complete variable domain reads KAGVTQTPRYLIKTRGQQVTLSCSPISGHRSVSWYQQTPGQGLQFLFEYFSETQRNKGNFPGRFSGRQFSNSRSEMNVSTLELGDSALYLCASRGQVAEAFFGQGTRLTVV.

The rearrangement joins TRBV5-5 to TRBJ2-3; D is unresolved. From germline, CDR1 is SGHKS and CDR2 YYEKEE (reference sequence). V lost 4 bases to trimming and J lost 0 bases, with 15 bases between them. CDR3 length: 16 amino acids. The CDR3 DNA follows: TGTGCCAGCAGCCCCCTGGGCGCTACAAGCACAGATACGCAGTATTTT. This gives the protein CASSPLGATSTDTQYF. The complete variable domain, with remaining parts taken from reference TRBV5-5 and TRBJ2-3, reads DAGVTQSPTHLIKTRGQQVTLRCSPISGHKSVSWYQQVLGQGPQFIFQYYEKEERGRGNFPDRFSARQFPNYSSELNVNALLLGDSALYLCASSPLGATSTDTQYFGPGTRLTVL.

The chain couples TRBV6-5 to TRBJ2-2; 7 bases fit TRBD1. The CDR3 sequence is 15 residues long. After removal of 6 bases from V and 2 bases from J, the junction contained 6 bases not matched to a gene. Germline assignment: CDR1 MNHEY and CDR2 SVGAGI. CDR3 in amino acids: CASSHRGKNTGELFF. CDR3 sequence (DNA): TGTGCCAGCAGCCACAGGGGTAAAAACACCGGGGAGCTGTTTTTT.

The chain joins TRBV9 to TRBJ2-7; D is unclear. The CDR3 totals 15 residues. V dropped 0 bases and J dropped 1 base, with 11 bases sitting between them. Germline V gives CDR1 SGDLS, CDR2 YYNGEE. In DNA, the CDR3 is TGTGCCAGCAGCGTAGGGCCCTCTGAATCCTACGAGCAGTACTTC. This codes for CASSVGPSESYEQYF.

The CDR3 nucleotides are TGTGCCAGCAGTGAATACCCCAGGGGGAACACTGAAGCTTTCTTT. Translation gives CASSEYPRGNTEAFF. The chain employs TRBV6-1 and TRBJ1-1; the D gene is possibly TRBD1 (6 bases). V shed 2 bases and J shed 1 base, with 11 bases lying between them. The CDR3 totals 15 residues. Per germline, CDR1 MNHNS and CDR2 SASEGT.

This chain links TRBV27 with TRBJ1-1, with 9 bases aligning to TRBD1. CDR1 and CDR2 from the germline V gene are MNHEY and SMNVEV (reference sequence). V gave up 11 bases and J gave up 0 bases; unmatched junction bases: 22. CDR3 length: 19 amino acids. CDR3 sequence reads: CAVRFKASPGTGMNTEAFF. CDR3 DNA: TGTGCCGTCCGATTTAAAGCCAGTCCCGGGACAGGGATGAACACTGAAGCTTTCTTT.

The chain joins TRBV7-2 to TRBJ2-3; 10 bases fit TRBD2. Unmatched junction bases numbered 1, after V lost 1 base and J lost 6 bases. The V gene's germline CDR1 is SGHTA and CDR2 FQGNSA. This CDR3 spans 14 amino acids. CDR3 sequence (DNA): TGTGCCAGCAGCTTAGAACTAGCGGGGGATACGCAGTATTTT. As protein: CASSLELAGDTQYF.

The chain couples TRBV7-3 to TRBJ1-1; D unresolved. The V and J ends lost 5 bases and 1 base respectively, with 14 bases between them. The CDR3 contains 15 residues. The germline CDR1 and CDR2 sequences are SGHTA and FQGTGA. The CDR3 nucleotides are TGTGCCAGCAGCCGGAGCCCGGGTAAGAACACTGAAGCTTTCTTT. Translation: CASSRSPGKNTEAFF. Full variable domain (missing parts from reference TRBV7-3 and TRBJ1-1): GAGVSQTPSNKVTEKGKYVELRCDPISGHTALYWYRQSLGQGPEFLIYFQGTGAADDSGLPNDRFFAVRPEGSVSTLKIQRTERGDSAVYLCASSRSPGKNTEAFFGQGTRLTVV.

This clone has a single count. The chain uses TRBV19 and TRBJ2-3, with a tentative D call TRBD2 (5 bases). Looked up from germline, CDR1 is LNHDA and CDR2 is SQIVND (reference sequence). Trimming took off 6 bases at V and 4 bases at J, with 14 bases between the two ends. The CDR3 runs to 14 residues. The CDR3 DNA sequence: TGTGCCAGTAGGCCCCGGGGAGCGGCAGATACGCAGTATTTT. Amino acid sequence: CASRPRGAADTQYF.

The gene calls are TRBV2 and TRBJ2-2; 8 nucleotides align to TRBD1. V lost 4 bases, J lost 2 bases, and 6 bases stayed unmatched. The CDR3 contains 16 residues. Germline loops: CDR1 SNHLY, CDR2 FYNNEI. The CDR3 loop reads CASSVQGAVNTGELFF. The CDR3 region has the DNA TGTGCCAGCAGTGTGCAGGGGGCGGTTAACACCGGGGAGCTGTTTTTT.

The chain recombines TRBV9 with TRBJ1-5; 9 bases are a match to TRBD1. V trimming: 2 bases; J trimming: 3 bases; junction bases outside the gene matches: 3. The germline V gene has CDR1 SGDLS and CDR2 YYNGEE. The CDR3 sequence is 15 residues long. CDR3 nucleotide sequence: TGTGCCAGCAGCGTCACAGGGGGCGACAATCAGCCCCAGCATTTT. Amino acid sequence: CASSVTGGDNQPQHF. The complete variable domain, with remaining parts taken from reference TRBV9 and TRBJ1-5, reads DSGVTQTPKHLITATGQRVTLRCSPRSGDLSVYWYQQSLDQGLQFLIQYYNGEERAKGNILERFSAQQFPDLHSELNLSSLELGDSALYFCASSVTGGDNQPQHFGDGTRLSIL.

The J gene is TRBJ1-5, the V gene TRBV2; D is perhaps TRBD1 (5 bases). CDR3 length: 15 amino acids. In germline, CDR1 is SNHLY, CDR2 FYNNEI. The V gene lost 3 bases and the J gene lost 2 bases, with 11 bases spanning the gap. The CDR3 DNA reads as TGTGCCAGCAGTGATCAGGGTCCCCGCAATCAGCCCCAGCATTTT. Protein product: CASSDQGPRNQPQHF.

V gene TRBV6-6 combines with J gene TRBJ2-7; TRBD1 aligns across 9 bases. This CDR3 spans 15 amino acids. The V gene end was trimmed by 9 bases and the J gene end by 2 bases; junction bases not matched to a gene: 11. Germline-derived CDR1 and CDR2 are MNHNY and SVGAGI (reference sequence). The DNA for the CDR3 is TGTGCCAGTGCGAACCGGGACAGGGCCGCCTACGAGCAGTACTTC. It translates to CASANRDRAAYEQYF.

The chain combines TRBV7-3 with TRBJ2-2; 8 bases align to TRBD2. Trimming at V came to 2 bases and at J to 5 bases, leaving 4 bases not matched to a gene. The CDR3 consists of 15 residues. From germline, CDR1 is SGHTA and CDR2 FQGTGA. CDR3 in DNA: TGTGCCAGCAGCTTAGCGGTAGCGGGGACCGGGGAGCTGTTTTTT. Amino acids: CASSLAVAGTGELFF.

Worth noting for this clone: In the same sample, other DNA sequences code for this CDR3. The gene calls are TRBV7-2 and TRBJ1-5, with TRBD1 matching 7 bases. The germline V gene has CDR1 SGHTA and CDR2 FQGNSA. Trimming cost V 1 base and J 7 bases; bases outside gene matches: 4. The CDR3 contains 14 residues. CDR3 region: CASSLDRGGQPQHF. CDR3 bases: TGTGCCAGCAGCTTAGACAGGGGTGGACAGCCCCAGCATTTT.

The genes are TRBV9 and TRBJ2-5; 8 bases line up with TRBD2. Trimming cost V 0 bases and J 5 bases; bases outside gene matches: 3. Germline V gives CDR1 SGDLS, CDR2 YYNGEE. The CDR3 is 14 residues long. The CDR3 region is CASSVGRGGETQYF. The CDR3 DNA reads TGTGCCAGCAGCGTAGGACGGGGGGGGGAGACCCAGTACTTC.